These 3 T cell receptor beta chains were sequenced from one sample in a study of cytomegalovirus exposure and HLA in healthy donors. Amplification used 60 Vbeta primers and 13 Jbeta primers. Generated by immunoSEQ multiplex PCR, the TCRdb table keeps only in-frame clones and is missing some. This table holds around 150,000 clones, approximately 80% found once. The sample taken for sequencing was PBMCs. The receptors were sampled from a man aged 25 to 45 in good health and CMV-seronegative.

The chain is built from TRBV14 and TRBJ2-7; unclear D gene. The CDR3 loop spans 15 amino acids. Germline-derived CDR1 and CDR2 are SGHDN and FVKESK. V lost 1 base to trimming and J lost 4 bases, with 14 bases between them. CDR3: CASSQVRRPLYEQYF. The CDR3 DNA reads TGTGCCAGCAGCCAAGTGAGGCGTCCGTTGTACGAGCAGTACTTC.

The chain employs TRBV5-1 and TRBJ2-3, with D tentatively TRBD2 (6 bases). The CDR3 has 16 residues. Trimming took off 4 bases at V and 3 bases at J, with 18 bases between the two ends. Germline lookup yields CDR1 SGHRS and CDR2 YFSETQ. CDR3 DNA: TGCGCCAGCAGCCTCGGAGGAGGGGCGGTTACAGATACGCAGTATTTT. Translation: CASSLGGGAVTDTQYF.

This clone appeared once. The gene calls are TRBV5-1 and TRBJ2-7; possibly TRBD2 for D (5 bases). CDR1 and CDR2 from the germline V gene are SGHRS and YFSETQ. The CDR3 runs to 14 residues. V lost 0 bases and J 0 bases, leaving 7 bases between the germline ends. The CDR3 nucleotides are TGCGCCAGCAGCTTGGGGGAGTTCTCCTACGAGCAGTACTTC. As protein: CASSLGEFSYEQYF. Full variable domain (rest looked up from reference TRBV5-1 and TRBJ2-7): KAGVTQTPRYLIKTRGQQVTLSCSPISGHRSVSWYQQTPGQGLQFLFEYFSETQRNKGNFPGRFSGRQFSNSRSEMNVSTLELGDSALYLCASSLGEFSYEQYFGPGTRLTVT.